These T cell receptor beta chains were read from a single sample in a study of blood T cell repertoires in COVID-19. Some clones are missing from TCRdb's copy, which holds only in-frame ones; the method was immunoSEQ multiplex PCR. This table holds approximately 210,000 clones, over 75% found once. Material for sequencing was PBMCs or T cells enriched from blood (not recorded which). Receptor source: a man in his thirties or forties with acute COVID-19. Each CDR3 is given with its conserved first and last residue. The D gene is left open where the match is weak. Rows give clone size only sometimes, using once, few, many, or a class for an expanded clone.

TRBJ2-5 TRBV7-2 few 14 TRBD2 CASSLIAGGQTQYF TGTGCCAGCAGCCTTATAGCGGGGGGGCAGACCCAGTACTTC
TRBJ1-5 TRBV28 once 14 . CASNRALGNQPQHF TGTGCCAGCAACAGGGCCCTTGGGAATCAGCCCCAGCATTTT
TRBJ1-2 TRBV6-5 many 16 TRBD1 CASSYSRTGGFYGYTF TGTGCCAGCAGTTACTCTCGGACAGGAGGGTTCTATGGCTACACCTTC
TRBJ2-3 TRBV3-1/TRBV3-2 . 17 TRBD2 CASSRDLLAGGADTQYF TGTGCCAGCAGCCGCGACCTACTAGCGGGGGGAGCAGATACGCAGTATTTT
TRBJ2-1 TRBV9 . 15 . CASSVGSLPHNEQFF TGTGCCAGCAGCGTAGGATCACTCCCGCACAATGAGCAGTTCTTC
TRBJ2-3 TRBV2 . 10 . CASVADTQYF TGTGCCAGCGTAGCAGATACGCAGTATTTT
TRBJ1-2 TRBV3-1/TRBV3-2 . 13 TRBD1 CASTSQGNYGYTF TGTGCCAGCACCTCACAGGGGAACTATGGCTACACCTTC
TRBJ2-7 TRBV11-2 . 15 . CASSLHPGTAYEQYF TGTGCCAGCAGCCTACATCCGGGGACTGCCTACGAGCAGTACTTC
TRBJ1-1 TRBV6-1 . 14 . CASSEVLRGNEAFF TGTGCCAGCAGTGAAGTATTACGGGGTAATGAAGCTTTCTTT
TRBJ1-1 TRBV5-1 . 14 TRBD1 CASSPGQGRTEAFF TGCGCCAGCAGCCCAGGACAGGGACGGACTGAAGCTTTCTTT
TRBJ1-5 TRBV12-5 . 14 . CASGLLDFNQPQHF TGTGCTAGTGGTTTGTTGGACTTCAATCAGCCCCAGCATTTT
TRBJ2-5 TRBV6-5 . 14 TRBD1 CASSNRGPGETQYF TGTGCCAGCAGTAACAGGGGGCCGGGGGAGACCCAGTACTTC
TRBJ1-2 TRBV27 . 13 . CASRSAILDGYTF TGTGCCAGCCGATCTGCGATACTAGATGGCTACACCTTC
TRBJ1-3 TRBV19 . 12 . CASSGGRNTIYF TGTGCCAGTAGTGGAGGTCGTAACACCATATATTTT
TRBJ1-5 TRBV20-1 . 14 . CSASFPQGNQPQHF TGCAGTGCTAGTTTCCCACAGGGTAATCAGCCCCAGCATTTT
TRBJ2-5 TRBV4-2 . 17 TRBD2 CASSQDQLAGGQETQYF TGTGCCAGCAGCCAAGATCAGCTAGCGGGGGGTCAAGAGACCCAGTACTTC
TRBJ2-1 TRBV7-6 . 15 . CASSQRLTSYNEQFF TGTGCCAGCAGCCAACGCCTTACTTCCTACAATGAGCAGTTCTTC
TRBJ2-5 TRBV7-9 . 16 TRBD1 CASSSPGQGITETQYF TGTGCCAGCAGCTCCCCGGGACAGGGGATAACGGAGACCCAGTACTTC
TRBJ2-7 TRBV25-1 . 12 TRBD1 CASSTGSYEQYF TGTGCCAGCTCGACAGGGTCTTACGAGCAGTACTTC
TRBJ1-6 TRBV27 . 17 . CASSPLPRLSYNSPLHF TGTGCCAGCAGTCCCCTTCCCCGACTCTCCTATAATTCACCCCTCCACTTT
TRBJ1-3 TRBV28 . 15 TRBD1 CASRPGTASGNTIYF TGTGCCAGCAGGCCAGGGACAGCCTCTGGAAACACCATATATTTT
TRBJ1-1 TRBV6-2/TRBV6-3 . 12 . CASSGPGREAFF TGTGCCAGCAGTGGGCCTGGCCGGGAAGCTTTCTTT
TRBJ2-7 TRBV3-1/TRBV3-2 . 13 . CASSQVEGYEQYF TGTGCCAGCAGCCAAGTCGAGGGCTACGAGCAGTACTTC
TRBJ2-2 TRBV10-2 . 13 . CASSEAGRGELFF TGCGCCAGCAGTGAGGCGGGGCGGGGGGAGCTGTTTTTT
TRBJ1-5 TRBV19 once 11 . CASRSSGPQHF TGTGCCAGTAGGTCCTCCGGGCCCCAGCATTTT
TRBJ1-4 TRBV25-1 . 14 TRBD1 CASSEGQGSEKLFF TGTGCCAGCAGTGAGGGACAGGGAAGTGAAAAACTGTTTTTT
TRBJ2-7 TRBV10-3 . 16 . CATGAGGLVLGDEQYF TGTGCCACAGGGGCAGGGGGGTTGGTGTTAGGTGACGAGCAGTACTTC
TRBJ1-2 TRBV19 . 11 . CASSRTYGYTF TGTGCCAGTAGTCGGACATATGGCTACACCTTC
TRBJ1-5 TRBV21-1 . 13 . CATATRGSQPQHF TGTGCCACCGCTACGCGGGGGAGTCAGCCCCAGCATTTT
TRBJ1-1 TRBV5-1 . 14 TRBD1 CASSLRQGHDEAFF TGCGCCAGCAGCTTACGACAGGGTCATGATGAAGCTTTCTTT
TRBJ2-7 TRBV5-4 . 13 . CASSLGGLYEQYF TGTGCCAGCAGCTTGGGAGGACTCTACGAGCAGTACTTC
TRBJ1-2 TRBV6-4 . 18 . CASSEDKSGSSSSYGYTF TGTGCCAGCAGTGAGGACAAATCTGGCAGTTCCTCTTCCTATGGCTACACCTTC
TRBJ2-1 TRBV6-6 few 15 TRBD2 CASSYSGSSYNEQFF TGTGCCAGCAGTTATAGCGGGAGCTCCTACAATGAGCAGTTCTTC
TRBJ1-2 TRBV5-1 . 15 . CASSLGTAEGYGYTF TGCGCCAGCAGCTTGGGGACGGCCGAGGGCTATGGCTACACCTTC
TRBJ2-3 TRBV5-5 once 15 TRBD2 CASSLDRGGADTQYF TGTGCCAGCAGCTTGGACCGGGGGGGCGCAGATACGCAGTATTTT
TRBJ2-3 TRBV7-9 . 12 . CASSSGTDTQYF TGTGCCAGCAGCTCGGGGACAGATACGCAGTATTTT
TRBJ2-1 TRBV27 . 16 TRBD2 CASSLYSGGPYNEQFF TGTGCCAGCAGTTTATATAGCGGGGGTCCCTACAATGAGCAGTTCTTC
TRBJ1-5 TRBV6-5 . 16 . CASSFSWAVGSQPQHF TGTGCCAGCAGTTTTTCTTGGGCCGTTGGCAGTCAGCCCCAGCATTTT
TRBJ2-1 TRBV19 . 11 TRBD1 CASKQGNEQFF TGTGCCAGTAAACAGGGGAATGAGCAGTTCTTC
TRBJ1-3 TRBV6-5 . 15 . CASSYDNRDGNTIYF TGTGCCAGCAGTTACGATAACAGGGATGGAAACACCATATATTTT
TRBJ1-4 TRBV5-1 . 13 . CASSESEEGKLFF TGCGCCAGCAGCGAAAGTGAGGAGGGAAAACTGTTTTTT
TRBJ2-1 TRBV13 . 13 TRBD2 CASSLRKLAAQFF TGTGCCAGCAGCTTGAGGAAGCTAGCGGCTCAGTTCTTC
TRBJ1-2 TRBV6-5 . 14 TRBD1 CASSQDRGVYGYTF TGTGCCAGCAGCCAGGACAGGGGTGTCTATGGCTACACCTTC
TRBJ2-1 TRBV11-2 . 16 . CASSSRSVTGTVGQFF TGTGCCAGCAGCTCGAGGTCCGTTACAGGTACGGTCGGGCAGTTCTTC
TRBJ1-4 TRBV5-1 . 17 . CASSLGLGTSTNEKLFF TGCGCCAGCAGCTTGGGACTCGGCACATCAACTAATGAAAAACTGTTTTTT
TRBJ2-7 TRBV13 once 15 . CASSFGGPFGDEQYF TGTGCCAGCAGCTTCGGGGGACCCTTTGGTGACGAGCAGTACTTC
TRBJ2-3 TRBV5-1 once 15 . CASSLHERRLNTQYF TGCGCCAGCAGCTTGCACGAGCGGAGGTTAAATACGCAGTATTTT
TRBJ2-5 TRBV5-1 . 15 . CASSLAGSGKETQYF TGCGCCAGCAGCTTGGCCGGGAGCGGTAAAGAGACCCAGTACTTC
TRBJ1-1 TRBV9 . 13 . CASSVGGRTEAFF TGTGCCAGCAGCGTGGGGGGTCGGACTGAAGCTTTCTTT
TRBJ2-1 TRBV7-3 . 16 TRBD2 CASSLTGLAGGNEQFF TGTGCCAGCAGCTTAACTGGACTAGCGGGGGGCAATGAGCAGTTCTTC
TRBJ2-7 TRBV28 . 12 . CASSLPNYEQYF TGTGCCAGCAGTTTGCCTAACTACGAGCAGTACTTC
TRBJ2-7 TRBV6-5 many 12 TRBD2 CASRAGVGEQYF TGTGCCAGCAGAGCGGGGGTTGGAGAGCAGTACTTC
TRBJ2-5 TRBV20-1 few 12 TRBD2 CSASSGGETQYF TGCAGTGCTAGTAGCGGGGGAGAGACCCAGTACTTC
TRBJ2-5 TRBV14 . 15 . CASSHLIQGKETQYF TGTGCCAGCAGCCACTTGATACAGGGCAAAGAGACCCAGTACTTC
TRBJ1-1 TRBV5-4 . 15 . CASSTGGGMNTEAFF TGTGCCAGCAGCACCGGTGGGGGCATGAACACTGAAGCTTTCTTT
TRBJ1-3 TRBV10-2 . 14 TRBD1 CASSGTGRGNTIYF TGCGCCAGCAGCGGGACAGGGCGCGGAAACACCATATATTTT
TRBJ2-7 TRBV2 few 12 . CASLTATYEQYF TGTGCCAGCCTAACAGCTACCTACGAGCAGTACTTC
TRBJ2-3 TRBV27 . 13 . CASSLSTGNTQYF TGTGCCAGCAGTTTATCGACGGGGAATACGCAGTATTTT
TRBJ2-2 TRBV12-3/TRBV12-4 . 13 . CASSFPYTGELFF TGTGCCAGCAGTTTCCCGTACACCGGGGAGCTGTTTTTT